Reported below is one T cell receptor (beta chain). Data came from immunoSEQ multiplex PCR; TCRdb stores just in-frame clones and leaves some out. The sample lists roughly 7,100 clones, 75% to 90% occurring once. The data belong to a study of neoadjuvant nivolumab and ipilimumab in lung cancer. The V and J ends lost 3 bases and 5 bases respectively, with 16 bases between them. The CDR3 contains 16 residues. Germline CDR1 reads LNHDA; CDR2 reads SQIVND (reference sequence). The TCR originated in an adult with non-small cell lung cancer. The chain is built from TRBV19 and TRBJ2-2, with D possibly TRBD1 on 6 matching bases. Sequenced here: tumor tissue, sampled after neoadjuvant nivolumab, alone or with ipilimumab, at or shortly before surgery. The CDR3 DNA follows: TGTGCCAGTAGTATTGGACCTGGGGGCTGGACCGGGGAGCTGTTTTTT. Translating it yields CASSIGPGGWTGELFF.